This T cell receptor beta chain appears in the sequencing data of a study of shared clonotypes between healthy human individuals. Study observations and caveats: Generally, naive subsets (rather than memory subsets) showed larger estimated richness. Clonotypes which were not shared had lower generation probabilities than clonotypes that all four donors shared.

Profiled with immunoSEQ multiplex PCR; TCRdb holds only in-frame clones, not every one. The table shows about 1.1 million clones, with 78% occurring only once. Points on this clone: The antigen remains unidentified.

This clonotype was obtained from a young man in good health. Some clones in this sample may be carry-over from other donors' samples. Sequenced input: memory CD4+ T cells from PBMCs. As to subset: CD45RA-negative fraction.

For the CDR3, the DNA is TGTGCCAGCACCCTTATAGGCGGGGCCCGATGGACTGAAGCTTTCTTT. It specifies CASTLIGGARWTEAFF. The V gene is TRBV9, the J gene TRBJ1-1; tentative D call: TRBD1 (5 bases). CDR1 and CDR2 (germline): SGDLS, YYNGEE. This CDR3 spans 16 amino acids. Trimming took 6 bases from V and 5 from J, leaving 23 bases between them. Supplemented by reference TRBV9 and TRBJ1-1, the full variable domain reads DSGVTQTPKHLITATGQRVTLRCSPRSGDLSVYWYQQSLDQGLQFLIQYYNGEERAKGNILERFSAQQFPDLHSELNLSSLELGDSALYFCASTLIGGARWTEAFFGQGTRLTVV.